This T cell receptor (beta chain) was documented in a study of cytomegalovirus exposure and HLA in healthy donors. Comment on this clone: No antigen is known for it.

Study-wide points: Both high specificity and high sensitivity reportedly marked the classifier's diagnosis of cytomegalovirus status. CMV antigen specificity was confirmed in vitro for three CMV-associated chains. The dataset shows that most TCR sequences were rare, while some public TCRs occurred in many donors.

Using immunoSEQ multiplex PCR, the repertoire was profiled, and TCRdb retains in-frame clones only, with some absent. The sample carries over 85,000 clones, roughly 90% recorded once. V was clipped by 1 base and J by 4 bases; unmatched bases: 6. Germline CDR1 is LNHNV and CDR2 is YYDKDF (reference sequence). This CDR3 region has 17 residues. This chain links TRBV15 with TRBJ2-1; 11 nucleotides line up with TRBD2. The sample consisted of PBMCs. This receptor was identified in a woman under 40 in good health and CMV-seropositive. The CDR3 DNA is TGTGCCACCAGCAGAGTAGTAGCGGGGGGGTCGTACAATGAGCAGTTCTTC. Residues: CATSRVVAGGSYNEQFF.